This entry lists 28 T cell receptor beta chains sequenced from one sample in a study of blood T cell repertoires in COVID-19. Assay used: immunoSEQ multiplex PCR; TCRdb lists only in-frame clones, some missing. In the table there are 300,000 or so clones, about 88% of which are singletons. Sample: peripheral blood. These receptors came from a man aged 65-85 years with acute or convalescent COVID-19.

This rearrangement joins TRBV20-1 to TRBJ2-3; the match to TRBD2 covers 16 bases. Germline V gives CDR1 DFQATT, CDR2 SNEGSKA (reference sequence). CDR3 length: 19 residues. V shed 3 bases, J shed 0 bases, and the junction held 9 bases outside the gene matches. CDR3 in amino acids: CSASVGTSGRAWSTDTQYF. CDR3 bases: TGCAGTGCTAGTGTGGGGACTAGCGGGAGGGCCTGGAGCACAGATACGCAGTATTTT.

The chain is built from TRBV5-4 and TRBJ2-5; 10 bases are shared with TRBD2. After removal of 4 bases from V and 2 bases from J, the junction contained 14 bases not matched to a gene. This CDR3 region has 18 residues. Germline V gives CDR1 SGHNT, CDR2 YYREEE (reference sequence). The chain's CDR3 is CASSHNIAGGRGQETQYF. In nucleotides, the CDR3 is TGTGCCAGCAGCCACAACATAGCGGGAGGACGGGGACAAGAGACCCAGTACTTC.

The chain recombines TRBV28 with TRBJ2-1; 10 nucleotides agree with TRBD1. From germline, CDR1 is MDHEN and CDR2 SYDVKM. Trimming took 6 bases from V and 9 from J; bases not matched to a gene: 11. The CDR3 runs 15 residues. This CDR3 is CASSSAGQGGSEQFF. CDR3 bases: TGTGCCAGCAGCTCCGCCGGACAGGGGGGTTCTGAGCAGTTCTTC.

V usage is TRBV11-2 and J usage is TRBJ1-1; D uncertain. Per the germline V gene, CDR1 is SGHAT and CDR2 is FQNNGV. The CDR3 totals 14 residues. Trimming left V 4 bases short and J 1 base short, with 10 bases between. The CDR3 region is CASSSWRGNTEAFF. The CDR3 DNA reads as TGTGCCAGCAGCTCGTGGCGGGGGAACACTGAAGCTTTCTTT.

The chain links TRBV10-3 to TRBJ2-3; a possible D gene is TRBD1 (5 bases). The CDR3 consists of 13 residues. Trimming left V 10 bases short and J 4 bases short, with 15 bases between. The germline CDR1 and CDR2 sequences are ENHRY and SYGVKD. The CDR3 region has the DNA TGTGCCACCAAAAGGGGTGCTGCAGATACGCAGTATTTT. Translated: CATKRGAADTQYF.

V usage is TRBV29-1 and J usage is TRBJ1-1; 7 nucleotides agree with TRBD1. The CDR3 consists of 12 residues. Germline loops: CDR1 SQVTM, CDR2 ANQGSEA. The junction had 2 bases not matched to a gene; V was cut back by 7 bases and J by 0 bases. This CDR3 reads CSGGQLNTEAFF. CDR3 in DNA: TGCAGCGGGGGACAGTTGAACACTGAAGCTTTCTTT.

DNA of the CDR3: TGTGCCAGCAGCGTAGGGGGTCTAGCGGGAGTGGATGAGCAGTTCTTC. It specifies CASSVGGLAGVDEQFF. The J gene is TRBJ2-1, the V gene TRBV9; the match to TRBD2 covers 10 bases. Per the germline V gene, CDR1 is SGDLS and CDR2 is YYNGEE. J gave up 8 bases and V 0 bases, and 8 bases lay outside the gene matches. This CDR3 spans 16 amino acids.

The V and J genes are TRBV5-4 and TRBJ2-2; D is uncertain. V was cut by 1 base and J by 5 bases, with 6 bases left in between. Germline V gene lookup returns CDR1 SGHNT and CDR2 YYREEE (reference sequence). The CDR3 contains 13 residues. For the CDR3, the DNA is TGTGCCAGCAGCTTGTTCTATACCGGGGAGCTGTTTTTT. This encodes CASSLFYTGELFF.

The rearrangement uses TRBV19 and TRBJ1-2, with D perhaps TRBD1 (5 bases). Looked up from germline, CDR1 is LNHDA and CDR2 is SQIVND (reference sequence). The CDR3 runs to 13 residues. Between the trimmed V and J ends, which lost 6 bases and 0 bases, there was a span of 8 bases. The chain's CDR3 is CASSYRSNYGYTF. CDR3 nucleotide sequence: TGTGCCAGTAGCTACAGGTCTAACTATGGCTACACCTTC.

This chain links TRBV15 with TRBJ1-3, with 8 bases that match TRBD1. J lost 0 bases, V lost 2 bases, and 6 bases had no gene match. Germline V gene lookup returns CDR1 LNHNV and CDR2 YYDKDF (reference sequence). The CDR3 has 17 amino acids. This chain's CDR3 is CATSRLRQGSSGNTIYF. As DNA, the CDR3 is TGTGCCACCAGCAGACTAAGACAGGGGAGCTCTGGAAACACCATATATTTT.

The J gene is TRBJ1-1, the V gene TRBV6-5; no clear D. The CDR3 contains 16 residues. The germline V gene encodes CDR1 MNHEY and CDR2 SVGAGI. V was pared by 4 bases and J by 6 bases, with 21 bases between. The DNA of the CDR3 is TGTGCCAGCAGTTTCTTCGGGGTCGGCCTAGGTCCTGAAGCTTTCTTT. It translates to CASSFFGVGLGPEAFF.

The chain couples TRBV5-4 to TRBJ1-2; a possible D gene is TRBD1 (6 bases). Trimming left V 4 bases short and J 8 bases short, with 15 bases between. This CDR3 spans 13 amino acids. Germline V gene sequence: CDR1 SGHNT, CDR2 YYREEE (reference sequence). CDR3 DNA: TGTGCCAGCAGCCTGGGACACGCGATGGGCTACACCTTC. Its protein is CASSLGHAMGYTF.

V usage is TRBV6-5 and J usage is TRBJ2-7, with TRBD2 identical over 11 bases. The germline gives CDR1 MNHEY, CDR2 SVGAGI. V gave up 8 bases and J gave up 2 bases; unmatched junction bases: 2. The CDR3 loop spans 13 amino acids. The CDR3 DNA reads TGTGCCAGCGGGACTAGCGGCACCTACGAGCAGTACTTC. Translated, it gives CASGTSGTYEQYF.

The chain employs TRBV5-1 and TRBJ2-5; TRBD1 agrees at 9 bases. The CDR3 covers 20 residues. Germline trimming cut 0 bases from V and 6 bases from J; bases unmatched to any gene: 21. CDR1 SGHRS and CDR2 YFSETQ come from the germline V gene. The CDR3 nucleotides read TGCGCCAGCAGCTTGGAACCCTCTAGGTTCGCCGGGACAGGGCGCCAGACCCAGTACTTC. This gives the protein CASSLEPSRFAGTGRQTQYF.

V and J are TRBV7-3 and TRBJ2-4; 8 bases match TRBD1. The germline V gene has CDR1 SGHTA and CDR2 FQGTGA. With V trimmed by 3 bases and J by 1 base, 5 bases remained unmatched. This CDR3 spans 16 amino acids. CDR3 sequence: CASSFRTGNAKNIQYF. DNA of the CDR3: TGTGCCAGCAGCTTCCGGACAGGGAATGCCAAAAACATTCAGTACTTC.

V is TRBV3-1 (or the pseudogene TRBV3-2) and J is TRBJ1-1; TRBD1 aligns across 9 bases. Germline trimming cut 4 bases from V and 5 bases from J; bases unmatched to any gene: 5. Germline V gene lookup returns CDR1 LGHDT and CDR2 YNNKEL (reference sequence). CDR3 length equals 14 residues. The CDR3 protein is CASSRTGERTEAFF. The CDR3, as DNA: TGTGCCAGCAGCCGGACAGGGGAAAGAACTGAAGCTTTCTTT.

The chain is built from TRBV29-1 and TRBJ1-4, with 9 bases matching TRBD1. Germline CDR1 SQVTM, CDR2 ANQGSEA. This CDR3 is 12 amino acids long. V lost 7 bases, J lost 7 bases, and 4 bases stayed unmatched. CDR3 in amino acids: CSGQGVGEKLFF. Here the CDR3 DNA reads TGCAGCGGACAGGGGGTTGGTGAAAAACTGTTTTTT.

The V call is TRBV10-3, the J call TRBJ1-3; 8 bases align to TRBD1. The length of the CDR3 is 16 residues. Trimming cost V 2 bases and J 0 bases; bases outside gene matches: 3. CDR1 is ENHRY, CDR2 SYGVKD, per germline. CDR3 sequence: CAISETGGLSGNTIYF. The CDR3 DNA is TGTGCCATCAGTGAGACAGGGGGTCTCTCTGGAAACACCATATATTTT.

CDR3 region: CASSQAIDSYNSPLHF. CDR3 in DNA: TGTGCCAGCAGCCAAGCGATAGACTCCTATAATTCACCCCTCCACTTT. The chain couples TRBV4-2 to TRBJ1-6; D gene unclear. The CDR3 covers 16 residues. V was trimmed by 1 base and J by 0 bases, leaving 7 bases between them. The germline V gene encodes CDR1 LGHNA and CDR2 YNFKEQ.

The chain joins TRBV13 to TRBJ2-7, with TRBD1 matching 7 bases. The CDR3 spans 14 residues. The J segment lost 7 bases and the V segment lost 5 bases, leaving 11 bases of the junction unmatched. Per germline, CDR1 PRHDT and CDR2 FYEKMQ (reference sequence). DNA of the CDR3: TGTGCCAGCAGCCCGACAGGGTGGGTGGGAGAGCAGTACTTC. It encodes CASSPTGWVGEQYF.

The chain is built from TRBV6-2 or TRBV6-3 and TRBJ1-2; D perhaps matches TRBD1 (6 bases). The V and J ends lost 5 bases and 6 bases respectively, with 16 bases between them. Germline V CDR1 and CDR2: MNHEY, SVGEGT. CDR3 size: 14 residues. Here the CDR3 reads CASSPPGTTNGYTF. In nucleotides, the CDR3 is TGTGCCAGCAGTCCCCCCGGGACAACTAATGGCTACACCTTC.

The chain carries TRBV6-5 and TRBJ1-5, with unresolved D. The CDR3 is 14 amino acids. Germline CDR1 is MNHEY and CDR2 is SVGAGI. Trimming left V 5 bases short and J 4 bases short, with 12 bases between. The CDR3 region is CASSRVRENQPQHF. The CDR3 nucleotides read TGTGCCAGCAGTAGGGTTCGGGAGAATCAGCCCCAGCATTTT.

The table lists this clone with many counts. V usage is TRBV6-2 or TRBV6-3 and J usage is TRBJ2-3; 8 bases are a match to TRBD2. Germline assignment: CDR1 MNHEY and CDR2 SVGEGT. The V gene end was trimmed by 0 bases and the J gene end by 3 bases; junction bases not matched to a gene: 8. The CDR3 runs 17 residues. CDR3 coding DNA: TGTGCCAGCAGTTACTCGATTCGGGGGGGGCAGACAGATACGCAGTATTTT. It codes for CASSYSIRGGQTDTQYF.

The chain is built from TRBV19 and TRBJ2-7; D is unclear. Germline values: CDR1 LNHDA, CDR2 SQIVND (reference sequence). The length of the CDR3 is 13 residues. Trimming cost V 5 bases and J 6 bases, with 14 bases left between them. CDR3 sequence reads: CASSVRPNLEQYF. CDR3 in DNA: TGTGCCAGTAGTGTCAGGCCCAACCTCGAGCAGTACTTC.

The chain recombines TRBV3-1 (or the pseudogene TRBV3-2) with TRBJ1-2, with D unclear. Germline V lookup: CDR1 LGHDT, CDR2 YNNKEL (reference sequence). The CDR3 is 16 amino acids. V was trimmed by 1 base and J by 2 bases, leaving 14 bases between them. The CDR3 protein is CASSQAFGSLNYGYTF. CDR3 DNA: TGTGCCAGCAGCCAAGCCTTCGGGTCCTTAAACTATGGCTACACCTTC.

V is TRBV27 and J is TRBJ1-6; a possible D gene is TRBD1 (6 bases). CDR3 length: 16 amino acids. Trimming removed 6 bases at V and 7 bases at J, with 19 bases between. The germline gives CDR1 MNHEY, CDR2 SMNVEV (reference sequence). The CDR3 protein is CASRSYGGAGNSPLHF. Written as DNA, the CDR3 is TGTGCCAGCAGGTCGTACGGGGGGGCAGGCAATTCACCCCTCCACTTT.

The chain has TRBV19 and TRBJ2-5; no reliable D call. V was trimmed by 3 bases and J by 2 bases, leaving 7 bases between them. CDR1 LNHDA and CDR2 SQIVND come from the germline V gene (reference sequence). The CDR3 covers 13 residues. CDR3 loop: CASSITAQETQYF. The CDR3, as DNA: TGTGCCAGTAGTATCACAGCACAAGAGACCCAGTACTTC.

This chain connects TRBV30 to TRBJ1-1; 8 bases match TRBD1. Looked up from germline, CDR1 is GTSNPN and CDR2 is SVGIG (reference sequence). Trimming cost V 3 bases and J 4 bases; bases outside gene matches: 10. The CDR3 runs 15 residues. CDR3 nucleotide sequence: TGTGCCTGGAGAGGGCAGGGGGCGCGGACCACTGAAGCTTTCTTT. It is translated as CAWRGQGARTTEAFF.